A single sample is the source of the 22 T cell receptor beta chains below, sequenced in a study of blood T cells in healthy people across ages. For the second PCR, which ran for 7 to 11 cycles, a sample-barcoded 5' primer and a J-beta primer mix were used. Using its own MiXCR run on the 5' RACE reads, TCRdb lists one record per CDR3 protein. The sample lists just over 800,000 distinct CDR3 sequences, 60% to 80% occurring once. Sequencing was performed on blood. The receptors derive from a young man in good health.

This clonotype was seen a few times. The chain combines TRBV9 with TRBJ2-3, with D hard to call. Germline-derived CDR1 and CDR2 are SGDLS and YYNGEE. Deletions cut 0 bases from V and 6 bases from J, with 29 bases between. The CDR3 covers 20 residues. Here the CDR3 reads CASSVVPSFLLVPSGDTQYF. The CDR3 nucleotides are TGTGCCAGCAGCGTAGTCCCCTCGTTCCTCCTAGTGCCCTCTGGGGATACGCAGTATTTT.

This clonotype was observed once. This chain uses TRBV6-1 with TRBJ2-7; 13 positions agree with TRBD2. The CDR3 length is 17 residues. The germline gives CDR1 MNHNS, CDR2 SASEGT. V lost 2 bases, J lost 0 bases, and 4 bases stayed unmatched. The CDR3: CASSEPGLAGASYEQYF. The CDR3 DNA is TGTGCCAGCAGTGAACCCGGACTAGCGGGGGCCTCCTACGAGCAGTACTTC.

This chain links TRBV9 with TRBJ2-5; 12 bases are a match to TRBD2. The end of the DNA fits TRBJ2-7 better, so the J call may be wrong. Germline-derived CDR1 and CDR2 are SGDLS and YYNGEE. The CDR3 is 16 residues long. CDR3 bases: TGTGCCAGCAGCGCTAGGGGGACTAGCGGGTCCTACGAGCAGTACTTC. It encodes CASSARGTSGSYEQYF.

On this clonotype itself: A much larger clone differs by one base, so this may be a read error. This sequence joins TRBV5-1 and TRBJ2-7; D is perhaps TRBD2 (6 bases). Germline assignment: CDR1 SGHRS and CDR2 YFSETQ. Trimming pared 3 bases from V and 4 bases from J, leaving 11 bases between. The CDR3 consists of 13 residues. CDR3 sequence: CASSWPGSYEQYF. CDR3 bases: TGCGCCAGCAGCTGGCCCGGGAGTTACGAGCAGTACTTC. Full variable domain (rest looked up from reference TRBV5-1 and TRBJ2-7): KAGVTQTPRYLIKTRGQQVTLSCSPISGHRSVSWYQQTPGQGLQFLFEYFSETQRNKGNFPGRFSGRQFSNSRSEMNVSTLELGDSALYLCASSWPGSYEQYFGPGTRLTVT.

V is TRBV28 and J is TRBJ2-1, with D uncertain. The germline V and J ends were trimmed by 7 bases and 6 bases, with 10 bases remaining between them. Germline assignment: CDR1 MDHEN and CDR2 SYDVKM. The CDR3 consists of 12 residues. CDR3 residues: CASTLDPNEQFF. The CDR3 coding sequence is TGTGCCAGCACCCTAGATCCCAATGAGCAGTTCTTC.

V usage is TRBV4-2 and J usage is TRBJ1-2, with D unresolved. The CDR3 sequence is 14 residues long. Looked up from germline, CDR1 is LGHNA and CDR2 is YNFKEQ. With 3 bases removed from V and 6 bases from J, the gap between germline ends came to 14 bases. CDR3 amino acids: CASSHDRRVDGYTF. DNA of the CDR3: TGTGCCAGCAGCCATGATAGGCGGGTAGATGGCTACACCTTC.

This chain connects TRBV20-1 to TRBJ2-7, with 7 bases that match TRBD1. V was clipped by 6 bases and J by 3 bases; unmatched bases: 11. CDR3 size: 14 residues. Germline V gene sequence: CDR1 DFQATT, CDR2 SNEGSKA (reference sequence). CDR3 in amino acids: CSAPRQGPNYEQYF. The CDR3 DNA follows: TGCAGTGCGCCGCGACAGGGTCCCAACTACGAGCAGTACTTC.

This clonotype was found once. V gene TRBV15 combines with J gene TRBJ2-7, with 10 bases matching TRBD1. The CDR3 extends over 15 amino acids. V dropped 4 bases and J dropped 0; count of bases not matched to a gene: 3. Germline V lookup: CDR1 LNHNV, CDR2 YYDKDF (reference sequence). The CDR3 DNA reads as TGTGCCACCAGCACCGGACAGGGGGGCTCCTACGAGCAGTACTTC. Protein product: CATSTGQGGSYEQYF.

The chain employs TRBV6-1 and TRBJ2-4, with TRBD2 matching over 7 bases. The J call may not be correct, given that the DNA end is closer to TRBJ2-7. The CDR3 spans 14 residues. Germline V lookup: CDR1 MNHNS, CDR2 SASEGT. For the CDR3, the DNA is TGTGCCAGCAGGCCGGCGGGACTAACCTACGAGCAGTACTTC. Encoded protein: CASRPAGLTYEQYF.

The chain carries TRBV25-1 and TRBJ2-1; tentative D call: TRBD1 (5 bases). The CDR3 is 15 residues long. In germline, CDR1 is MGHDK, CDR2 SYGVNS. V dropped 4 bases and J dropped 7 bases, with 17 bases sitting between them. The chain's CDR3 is CASSVGAPLNNEQFF. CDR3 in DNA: TGTGCCAGCAGTGTAGGGGCCCCACTAAATAATGAGCAGTTCTTC. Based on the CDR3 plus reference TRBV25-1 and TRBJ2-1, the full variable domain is EADIYQTPRYLVIGTGKKITLECSQTMGHDKMYWYQQDPGMELHLIHYSYGVNSTEKGDLSSESTVSRIRTEHFPLTLESARPSHTSQYLCASSVGAPLNNEQFFGPGTRLTVL.

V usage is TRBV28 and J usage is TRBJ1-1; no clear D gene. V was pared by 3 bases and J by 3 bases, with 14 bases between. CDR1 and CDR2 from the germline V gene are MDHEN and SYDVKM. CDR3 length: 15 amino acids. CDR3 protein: CASSLPEVGDTEAFF. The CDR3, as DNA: TGTGCCAGCAGTTTGCCAGAGGTCGGGGACACTGAAGCTTTCTTT.

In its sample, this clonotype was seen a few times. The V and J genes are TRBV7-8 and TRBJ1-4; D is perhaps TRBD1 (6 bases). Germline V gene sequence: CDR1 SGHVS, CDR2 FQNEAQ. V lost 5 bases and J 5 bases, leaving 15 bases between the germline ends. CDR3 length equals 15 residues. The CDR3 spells CASSLNRGHNEKLFF. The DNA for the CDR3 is TGTGCCAGCAGCCTCAACCGGGGACACAATGAAAAACTGTTTTTT.

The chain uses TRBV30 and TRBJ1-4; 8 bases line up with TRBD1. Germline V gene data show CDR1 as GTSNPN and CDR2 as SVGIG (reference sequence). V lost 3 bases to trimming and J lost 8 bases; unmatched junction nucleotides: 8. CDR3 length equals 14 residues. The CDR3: CAWSEDRELEKLFF. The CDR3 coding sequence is TGTGCCTGGAGCGAGGACAGGGAGCTAGAAAAACTGTTTTTT.

The CDR3 reads CASSVGVQYEQYF. DNA of the CDR3: TGTGCCAGCAGTGTGGGAGTACAGTACGAGCAGTACTTC. J is TRBJ2-7 and V is TRBV6-4; TRBD2 might be the D (5 bases). Germline V gives CDR1 MRHNA, CDR2 SNTAGT. The CDR3 totals 13 residues. V was pared by 4 bases and J by 4 bases, with 11 bases between.

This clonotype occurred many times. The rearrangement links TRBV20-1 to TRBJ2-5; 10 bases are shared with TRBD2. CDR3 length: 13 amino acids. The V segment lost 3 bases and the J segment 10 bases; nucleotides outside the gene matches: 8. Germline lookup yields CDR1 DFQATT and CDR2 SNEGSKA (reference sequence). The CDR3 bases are TGCAGTGCTAGTGGGACTAGCGATCGGGGCCAGTACTTC. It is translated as CSASGTSDRGQYF.

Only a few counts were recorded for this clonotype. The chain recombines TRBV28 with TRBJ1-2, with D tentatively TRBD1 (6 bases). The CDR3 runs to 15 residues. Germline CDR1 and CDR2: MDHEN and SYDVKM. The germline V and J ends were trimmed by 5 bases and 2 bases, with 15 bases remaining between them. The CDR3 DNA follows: TGTGCCAGCAGTCCACCCTCGACAGGCAACTATGGCTACACCTTC. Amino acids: CASSPPSTGNYGYTF.

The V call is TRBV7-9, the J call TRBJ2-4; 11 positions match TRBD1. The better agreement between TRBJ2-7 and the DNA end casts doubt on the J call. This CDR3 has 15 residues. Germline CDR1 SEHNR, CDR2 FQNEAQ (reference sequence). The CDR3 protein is CASSFQDRGQHEQYF. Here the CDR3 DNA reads TGTGCCAGCAGTTTCCAGGACAGGGGGCAACACGAGCAGTACTTC.

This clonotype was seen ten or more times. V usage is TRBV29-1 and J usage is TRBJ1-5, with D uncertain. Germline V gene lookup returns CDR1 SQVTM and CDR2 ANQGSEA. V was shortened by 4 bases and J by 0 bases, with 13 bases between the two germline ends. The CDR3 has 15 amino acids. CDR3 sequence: CSVGSGSGSNQPQHF. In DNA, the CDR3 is TGCAGCGTTGGTAGCGGTAGTGGTAGCAATCAGCCCCAGCATTTT.

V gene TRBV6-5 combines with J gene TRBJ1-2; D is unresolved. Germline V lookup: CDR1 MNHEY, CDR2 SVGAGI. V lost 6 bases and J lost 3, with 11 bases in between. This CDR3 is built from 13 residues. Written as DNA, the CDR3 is TGTGCCAGCAGCTCATTAACGGACTATGGCTACACCTTC. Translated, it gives CASSSLTDYGYTF.

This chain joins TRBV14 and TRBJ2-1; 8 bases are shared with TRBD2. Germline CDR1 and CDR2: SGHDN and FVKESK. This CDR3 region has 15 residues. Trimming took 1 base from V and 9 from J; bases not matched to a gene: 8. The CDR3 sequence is CASSQVRGGTVEQFF. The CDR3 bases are TGTGCCAGCAGCCAAGTCCGGGGGGGGACGGTTGAGCAGTTCTTC. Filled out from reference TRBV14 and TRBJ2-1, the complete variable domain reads EAGVTQFPSHSVIEKGQTVTLRCDPISGHDNLYWYRRVMGKEIKFLLHFVKESKQDESGMPNNRFLAERTGGTYSTLKVQPAELEDSGVYFCASSQVRGGTVEQFFGPGTRLTVL.

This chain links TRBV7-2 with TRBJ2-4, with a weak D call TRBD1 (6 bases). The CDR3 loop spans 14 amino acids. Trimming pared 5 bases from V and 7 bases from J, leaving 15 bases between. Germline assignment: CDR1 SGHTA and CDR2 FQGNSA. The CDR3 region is CASSHRDLMNIQYF. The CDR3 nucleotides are TGTGCCAGCAGCCACAGGGATCTGATGAACATTCAGTACTTC.

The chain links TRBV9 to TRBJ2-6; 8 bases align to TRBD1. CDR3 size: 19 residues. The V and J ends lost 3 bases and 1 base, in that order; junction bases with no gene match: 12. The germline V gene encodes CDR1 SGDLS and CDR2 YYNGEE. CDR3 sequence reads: CASSARPGTGGSGANVLTF. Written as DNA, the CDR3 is TGTGCCAGCAGCGCAAGACCCGGGACAGGTGGGTCTGGGGCCAACGTCCTGACTTTC.